Below, 10 T cell receptor beta chains from the same sample are listed, as sequenced in a study of read filtering for tumor transcriptome and immune sequencing. Molecular barcoded adaptors covering alpha/delta and beta/gamma chains were used on roughly 400 ng RNA. TCRdb recomputed calls from the reads with MiXCR, one row per CDR3 protein. Of roughly 46,000 distinct CDR3 sequences listed, approximately 12% are singletons. Sequenced material: a population of CD138-negative cells sorted from bone marrow. The receptor source for this set is a donor aged 40 or over with multiple myeloma.

This clonotype was counted at least ten times. The J gene is TRBJ1-1, the V gene TRBV6-6, with TRBD1 as a possible D gene (6 bases). This CDR3 has 16 residues. Germline assignment: CDR1 MNHNY and CDR2 SVGAGI (reference sequence). V shed 2 bases and J shed 0 bases, with 13 bases lying between them. CDR3 region: CASSYGGAVMNTEAFF. The CDR3 nucleotides read TGTGCCAGCAGTTACGGGGGCGCCGTCATGAACACTGAAGCTTTCTTT.

This clonotype was detected ten times or more. V gene TRBV20-1 combines with J gene TRBJ2-1; 8 bases are shared with TRBD2. Germline V gene lookup returns CDR1 DFQATT and CDR2 SNEGSKA (reference sequence). Trimming removed 0 bases from V and 4 bases from J; junction bases left unmatched: 11. The CDR3 covers 17 residues. The CDR3 here is CSARDSGNTRYYNEQFF. The CDR3 bases are TGCAGTGCTAGAGATAGCGGGAATACTCGATATTACAATGAGCAGTTCTTC.

There are many counts of this clonotype. This chain joins TRBV4-3 and TRBJ1-1; tentative D call: TRBD1 (5 bases). This CDR3 is 14 amino acids long. In germline, CDR1 is LGHNA, CDR2 YSLEER. V dropped 0 bases and J dropped 6 bases, with 11 bases sitting between them. The CDR3 DNA follows: TGCGCCAGCAGCCAAGAGCAGGGTCTCGCTGAAGCTTTCTTT. Its protein is CASSQEQGLAEAFF.

With regard to this clonotype: A far bigger clonotype differs at one base, so this is likely a read error. V usage is TRBV7-3 and J usage is TRBJ1-4; D is ambiguous. Germline-derived CDR1 and CDR2 are SGHTA and FQGTGA. CDR3 length: 13 amino acids. CDR3 region: CASSLGGREKPFF. The CDR3 bases are TGTGCCAGCAGCTTAGGTGGACGTGAAAAACCGTTTTTT.

This clonotype was picked up many times. The V call is TRBV6-2 or TRBV6-3, the J call TRBJ2-1, with TRBD2 matching 7 bases. CDR1 is MNHEY and CDR2 is SVGEGT in the germline V gene. The CDR3 loop spans 15 amino acids. V trimming: 7 bases; J trimming: 5 bases; junction bases outside the gene matches: 11. CDR3 sequence: CASTIPGGSNNEQFF. The CDR3 DNA reads TGTGCCAGCACCATACCGGGGGGTTCCAACAATGAGCAGTTCTTC.

This clonotype appeared many times. The chain has TRBV20-1 and TRBJ2-1, with 9 bases that match TRBD2. The CDR3 has 11 residues. With 6 bases clipped from V and 8 bases from J, the junction kept 2 bases outside the gene matches. Germline V gives CDR1 DFQATT, CDR2 SNEGSKA (reference sequence). CDR3 DNA sequence: TGCAGTGCAAAGCGGGAGGATGAGCAGTTCTTC. It specifies CSAKREDEQFF.

This clonotype was counted at least ten times. J is TRBJ2-1 and V is TRBV15; D possibly corresponds to TRBD2 (6 bases). Germline CDR1 and CDR2: LNHNV and YYDKDF (reference sequence). The V gene lost 2 bases and the J gene lost 0 bases, with 14 bases spanning the gap. This CDR3 is built from 17 residues. CDR3 sequence (DNA): TGTGCCACCAGCAGAACCTCGCTAGCGATCTCCTACAATGAGCAGTTCTTC. This sequence encodes CATSRTSLAISYNEQFF.

As concerns this clonotype: A single base is all that separates this from a far larger clone, so a read error is likely. The chain employs TRBV7-2 and TRBJ2-1, with TRBD1 as a possible D gene (5 bases). This CDR3 has 15 amino acids. The ends were cut back, 5 bases at V and 15 bases at J, with 26 bases in the middle. Germline-derived CDR1 and CDR2 are SGHTA and FQGNSA. The CDR3 coding sequence is TGTGCCAGCAGCGCTACGCCAGGGCCTCTAGAAACGGCGTTCTTC. Translation: CASSATPGPLETAFF.

This clonotype occurred many times. The rearrangement uses TRBV7-6 and TRBJ2-5; 9 bases are shared with TRBD2. Trimming cost V 8 bases and J 5 bases; bases outside gene matches: 12. The length of the CDR3 is 15 residues. The germline CDR1 and CDR2 sequences are SGHVS and FNYEAQ. The CDR3 region has the DNA TGTGCCAGCGGGCTAGCGGGACGCCTTGGGGAGACCCAGTACTTC. Translating gives CASGLAGRLGETQYF.

This clonotype was recorded at least ten times. This chain uses TRBV14 with TRBJ2-3; tentatively, D is TRBD1 (6 bases). V was trimmed by 0 bases and J by 5 bases, leaving 9 bases between them. This CDR3 comprises 14 residues. Germline-derived CDR1 and CDR2 are SGHDN and FVKESK. Here the CDR3 DNA reads TGTGCCAGCAGCCAAGATGGACAGTTAGATACGCAGTATTTT. It yields the protein CASSQDGQLDTQYF.